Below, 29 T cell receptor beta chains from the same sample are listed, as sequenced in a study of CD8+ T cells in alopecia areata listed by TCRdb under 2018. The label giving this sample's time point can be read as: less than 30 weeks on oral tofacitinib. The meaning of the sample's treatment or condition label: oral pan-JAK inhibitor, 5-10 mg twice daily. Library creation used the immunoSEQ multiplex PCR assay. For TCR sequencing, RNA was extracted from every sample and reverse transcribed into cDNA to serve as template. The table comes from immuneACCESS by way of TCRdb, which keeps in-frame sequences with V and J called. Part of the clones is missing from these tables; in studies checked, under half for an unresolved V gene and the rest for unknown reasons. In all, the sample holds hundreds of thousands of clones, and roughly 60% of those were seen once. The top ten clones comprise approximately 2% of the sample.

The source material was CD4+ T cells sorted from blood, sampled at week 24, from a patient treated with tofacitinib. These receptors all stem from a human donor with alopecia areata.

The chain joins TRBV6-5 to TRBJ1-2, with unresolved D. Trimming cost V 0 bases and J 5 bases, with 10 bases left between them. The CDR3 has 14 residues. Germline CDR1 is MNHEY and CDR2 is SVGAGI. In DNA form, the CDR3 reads TGTGCCAGCAGTTACTCGGGGAATAAGTATGGCTACACCTTC. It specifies CASSYSGNKYGYTF.

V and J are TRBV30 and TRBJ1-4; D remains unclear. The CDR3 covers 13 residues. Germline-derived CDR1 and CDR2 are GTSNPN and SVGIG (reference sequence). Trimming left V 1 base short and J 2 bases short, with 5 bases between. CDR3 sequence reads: CAWSAGTNEKLFF. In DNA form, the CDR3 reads TGTGCCTGGAGTGCGGGGACTAATGAAAAACTGTTTTTT.

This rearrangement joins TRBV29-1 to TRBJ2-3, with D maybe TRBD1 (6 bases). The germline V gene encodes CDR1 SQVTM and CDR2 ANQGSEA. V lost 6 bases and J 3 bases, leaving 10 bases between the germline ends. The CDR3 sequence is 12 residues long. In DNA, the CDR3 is TGCAGCGTCCAGGGGATTACAGATACGCAGTATTTT. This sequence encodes CSVQGITDTQYF.

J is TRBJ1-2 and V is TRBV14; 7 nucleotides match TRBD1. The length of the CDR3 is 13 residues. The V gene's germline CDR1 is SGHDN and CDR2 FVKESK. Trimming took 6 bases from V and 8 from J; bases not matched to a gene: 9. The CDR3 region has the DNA TGTGCCAGCAGTCCCGGGACAGTGGGAGGCTACACCTTC. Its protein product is CASSPGTVGGYTF.

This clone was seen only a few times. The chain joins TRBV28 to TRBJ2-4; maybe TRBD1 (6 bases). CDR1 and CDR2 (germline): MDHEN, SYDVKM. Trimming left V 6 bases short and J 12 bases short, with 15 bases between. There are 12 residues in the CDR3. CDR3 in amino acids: CASSSGQLGQYF. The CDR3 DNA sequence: TGTGCCAGCAGCTCCGGACAGCTGGGTCAGTACTTC.

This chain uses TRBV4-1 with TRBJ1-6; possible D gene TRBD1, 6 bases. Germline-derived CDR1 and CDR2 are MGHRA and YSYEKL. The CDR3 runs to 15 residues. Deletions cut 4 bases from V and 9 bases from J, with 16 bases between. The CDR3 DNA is TGCGCCAGCAGCCCCGGCAGGGGCGGGGGTTCACCCCTCCACTTT. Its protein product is CASSPGRGGGSPLHF.

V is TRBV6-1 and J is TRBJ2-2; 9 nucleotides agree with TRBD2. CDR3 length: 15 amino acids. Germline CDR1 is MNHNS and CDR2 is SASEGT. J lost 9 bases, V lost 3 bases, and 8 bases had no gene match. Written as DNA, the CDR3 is TGTGCCAGCAGTGAGCGGGGGGGGGCAGGCCGGGAGCTGTTTTTT. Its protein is CASSERGGAGRELFF.

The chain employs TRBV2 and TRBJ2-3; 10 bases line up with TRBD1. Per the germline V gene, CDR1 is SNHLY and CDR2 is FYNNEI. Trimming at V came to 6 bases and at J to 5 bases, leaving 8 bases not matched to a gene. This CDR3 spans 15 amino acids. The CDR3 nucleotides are TGTGCCAGCAGCCGACAGGGGGCGTTGGAAGATACGCAGTATTTT. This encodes CASSRQGALEDTQYF.

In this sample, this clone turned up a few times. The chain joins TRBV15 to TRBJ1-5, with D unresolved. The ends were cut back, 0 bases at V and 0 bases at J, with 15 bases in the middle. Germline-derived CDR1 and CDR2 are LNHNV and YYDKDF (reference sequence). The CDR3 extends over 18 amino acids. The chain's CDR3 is CATSRDKAAEISNQPQHF. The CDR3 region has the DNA TGTGCCACCAGCAGAGATAAGGCGGCAGAGATTAGCAATCAGCCCCAGCATTTT.

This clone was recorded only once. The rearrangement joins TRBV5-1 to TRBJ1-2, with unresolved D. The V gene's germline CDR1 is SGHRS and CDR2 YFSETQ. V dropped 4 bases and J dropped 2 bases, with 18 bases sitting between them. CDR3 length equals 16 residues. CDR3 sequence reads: CASSPGDIFSNYGYTF. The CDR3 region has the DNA TGCGCCAGCAGCCCCGGAGATATCTTCTCCAACTATGGCTACACCTTC. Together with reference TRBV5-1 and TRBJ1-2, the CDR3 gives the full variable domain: KAGVTQTPRYLIKTRGQQVTLSCSPISGHRSVSWYQQTPGQGLQFLFEYFSETQRNKGNFPGRFSGRQFSNSRSEMNVSTLELGDSALYLCASSPGDIFSNYGYTFGSGTRLTVV.

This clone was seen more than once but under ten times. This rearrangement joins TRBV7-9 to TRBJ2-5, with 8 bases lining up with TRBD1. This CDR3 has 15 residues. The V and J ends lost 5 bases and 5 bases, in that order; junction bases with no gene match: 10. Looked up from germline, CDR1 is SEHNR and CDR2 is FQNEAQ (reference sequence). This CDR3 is CASSKETGVAETQYF. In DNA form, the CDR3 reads TGTGCCAGCAGCAAAGAGACAGGGGTCGCGGAGACCCAGTACTTC.

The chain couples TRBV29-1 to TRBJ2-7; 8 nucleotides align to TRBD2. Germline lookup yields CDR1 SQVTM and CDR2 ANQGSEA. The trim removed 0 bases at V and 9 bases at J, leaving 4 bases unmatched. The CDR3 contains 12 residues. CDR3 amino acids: CSVEDRREGQYF. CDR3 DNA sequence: TGCAGCGTTGAAGATCGACGGGAGGGGCAGTACTTC.

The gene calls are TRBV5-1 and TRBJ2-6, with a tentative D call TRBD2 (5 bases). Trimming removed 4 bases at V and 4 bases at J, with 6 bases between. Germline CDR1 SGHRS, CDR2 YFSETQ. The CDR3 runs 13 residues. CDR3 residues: CASSPGGANVLTF. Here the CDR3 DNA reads TGCGCCAGCAGCCCGGGAGGGGCCAACGTCCTGACTTTC.

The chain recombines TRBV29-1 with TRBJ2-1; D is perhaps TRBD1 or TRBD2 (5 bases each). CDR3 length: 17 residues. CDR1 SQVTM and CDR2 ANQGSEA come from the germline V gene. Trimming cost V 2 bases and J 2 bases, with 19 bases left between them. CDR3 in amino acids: CSVEWGYNRTPYNEQFF. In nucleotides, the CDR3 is TGCAGCGTTGAATGGGGGTACAACAGGACCCCCTACAATGAGCAGTTCTTC.

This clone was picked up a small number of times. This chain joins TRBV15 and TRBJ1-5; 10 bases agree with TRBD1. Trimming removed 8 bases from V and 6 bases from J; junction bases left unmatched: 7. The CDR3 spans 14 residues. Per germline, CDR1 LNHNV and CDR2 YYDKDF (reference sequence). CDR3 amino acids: CATALRDRGQPQHF. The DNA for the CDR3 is TGTGCCACCGCGCTCCGGGACAGGGGTCAGCCCCAGCATTTT.

In nucleotides, the CDR3 is TGTGCCAGCAGCGACAGGGTTTCCACCGGGGAGCTGTTTTTT. Its translation: CASSDRVSTGELFF. The V gene is TRBV9, the J gene TRBJ2-2; maybe TRBD1 (6 bases). The CDR3 consists of 14 residues. Per germline, CDR1 SGDLS and CDR2 YYNGEE. Trimming removed 3 bases at V and 4 bases at J, with 10 bases between.

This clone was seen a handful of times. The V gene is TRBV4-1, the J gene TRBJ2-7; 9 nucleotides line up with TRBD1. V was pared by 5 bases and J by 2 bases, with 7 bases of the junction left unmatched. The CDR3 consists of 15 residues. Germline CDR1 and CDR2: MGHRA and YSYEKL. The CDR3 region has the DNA TGCGCCAGCAGCAGGGGACAGGGTCCCACCTACGAGCAGTACTTC. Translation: CASSRGQGPTYEQYF.

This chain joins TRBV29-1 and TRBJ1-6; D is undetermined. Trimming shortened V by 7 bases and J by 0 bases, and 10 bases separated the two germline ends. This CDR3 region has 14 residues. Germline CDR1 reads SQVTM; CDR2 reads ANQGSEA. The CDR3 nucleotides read TGCAGCGCAACAAGCGGCTCCTATAATTCACCCCTCCACTTT. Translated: CSATSGSYNSPLHF.

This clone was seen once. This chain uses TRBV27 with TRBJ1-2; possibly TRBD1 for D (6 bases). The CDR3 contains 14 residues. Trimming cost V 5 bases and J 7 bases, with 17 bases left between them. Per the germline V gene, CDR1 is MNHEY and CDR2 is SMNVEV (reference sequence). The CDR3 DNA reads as TGTGCCAGCAGTCCGACAGGTCTAAAGGGTGGCTACACCTTC. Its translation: CASSPTGLKGGYTF.

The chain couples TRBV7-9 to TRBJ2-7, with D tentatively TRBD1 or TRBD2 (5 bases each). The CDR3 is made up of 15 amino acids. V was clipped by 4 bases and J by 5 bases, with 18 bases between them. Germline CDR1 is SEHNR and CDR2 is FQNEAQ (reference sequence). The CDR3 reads CASSSSGTSIHEQYF. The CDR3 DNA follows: TGTGCCAGCAGCTCCTCCGGGACCAGTATTCACGAGCAGTACTTC. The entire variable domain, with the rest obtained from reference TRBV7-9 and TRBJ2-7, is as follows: DTGVSQNPRHKITKRGQNVTFRCDPISEHNRLYWYRQTLGQGPEFLTYFQNEAQLEKSRLLSDRFSAERPKGSFSTLEIQRTEQGDSAMYLCASSSSGTSIHEQYFGPGTRLTVT.

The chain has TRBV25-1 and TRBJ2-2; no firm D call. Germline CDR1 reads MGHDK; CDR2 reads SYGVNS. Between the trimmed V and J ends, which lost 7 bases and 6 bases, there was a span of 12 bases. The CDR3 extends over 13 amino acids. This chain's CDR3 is CASTQRGAGELFF. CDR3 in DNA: TGTGCCAGCACCCAACGTGGGGCCGGGGAGCTGTTTTTT.

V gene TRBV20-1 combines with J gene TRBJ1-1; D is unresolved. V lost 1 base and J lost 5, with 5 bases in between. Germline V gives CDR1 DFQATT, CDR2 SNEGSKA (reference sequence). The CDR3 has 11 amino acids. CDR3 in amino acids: CSARVRTEAFF. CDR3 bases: TGCAGTGCTAGAGTGAGGACTGAAGCTTTCTTT.

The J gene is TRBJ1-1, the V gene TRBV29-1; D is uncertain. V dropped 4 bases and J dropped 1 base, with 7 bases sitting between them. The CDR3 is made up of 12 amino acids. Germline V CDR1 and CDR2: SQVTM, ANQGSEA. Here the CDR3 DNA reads TGCAGCGTTGGGAGCAGGAACACTGAAGCTTTCTTT. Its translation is CSVGSRNTEAFF. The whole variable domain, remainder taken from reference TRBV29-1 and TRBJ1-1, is SAVISQKPSRDICQRGTSLTIQCQVDSQVTMMFWYRQQPGQSLTLIATANQGSEATYESGFVIDKFPISRPNLTFSTLTVSNMSPEDSSIYLCSVGSRNTEAFFGQGTRLTVV.

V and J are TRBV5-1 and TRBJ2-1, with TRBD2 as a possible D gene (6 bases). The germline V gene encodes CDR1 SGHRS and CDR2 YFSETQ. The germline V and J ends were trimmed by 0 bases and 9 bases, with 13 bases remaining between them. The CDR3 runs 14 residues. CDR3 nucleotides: TGCGCCAGCAGCTTGGTCGTCAGGCGGGGTGAGCAGTTCTTC. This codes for CASSLVVRRGEQFF.

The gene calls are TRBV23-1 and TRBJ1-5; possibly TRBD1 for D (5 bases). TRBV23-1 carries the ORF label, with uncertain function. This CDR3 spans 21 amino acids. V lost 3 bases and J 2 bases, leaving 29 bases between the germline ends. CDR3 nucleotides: TGCGCCAGCAGTCAGTACGGGGGTCAGACCGCGATCAAGGTTGGCAATCAGCCCCAGCATTTT. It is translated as CASSQYGGQTAIKVGNQPQHF.

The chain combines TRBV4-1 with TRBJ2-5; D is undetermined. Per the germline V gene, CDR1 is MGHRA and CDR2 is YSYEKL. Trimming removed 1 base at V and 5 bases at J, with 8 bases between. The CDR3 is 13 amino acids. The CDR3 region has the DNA TGCGCCAGCAGCCAAGCCCCTTGGGAGACCCAGTACTTC. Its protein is CASSQAPWETQYF.

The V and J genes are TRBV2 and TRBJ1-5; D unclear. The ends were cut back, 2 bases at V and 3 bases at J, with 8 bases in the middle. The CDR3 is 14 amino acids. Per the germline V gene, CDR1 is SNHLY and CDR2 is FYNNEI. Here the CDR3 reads CASSEMAINQPQHF. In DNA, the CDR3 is TGTGCCAGCAGTGAAATGGCGATCAATCAGCCCCAGCATTTT.

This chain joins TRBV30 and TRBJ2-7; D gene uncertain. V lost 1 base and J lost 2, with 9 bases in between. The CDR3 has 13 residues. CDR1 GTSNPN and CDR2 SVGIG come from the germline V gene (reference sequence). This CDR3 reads CAWSARSTYEQYF. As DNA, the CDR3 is TGTGCCTGGAGTGCCCGATCAACCTACGAGCAGTACTTC. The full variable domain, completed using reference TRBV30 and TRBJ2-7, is SQTIHQWPATLVQPVGSPLSLECTVEGTSNPNLYWYRQAAGRGLQLLFYSVGIGQISSEVPQNLSASRPQDRQFILSSKKLLLSDSGFYLCAWSARSTYEQYFGPGTRLTVT.

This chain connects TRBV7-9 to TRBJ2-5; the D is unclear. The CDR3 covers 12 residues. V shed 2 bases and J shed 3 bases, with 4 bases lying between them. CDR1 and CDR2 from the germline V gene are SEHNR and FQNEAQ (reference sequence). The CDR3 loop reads CASSLFEETQYF. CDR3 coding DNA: TGTGCCAGCAGCTTATTCGAAGAGACCCAGTACTTC.